A single sample is the source of the 22 T cell receptor beta chains below, sequenced in a study of cytomegalovirus exposure and HLA in healthy donors. This PCR relied on a set of 60 Vbeta primers and 13 Jbeta primers. Measured with immunoSEQ multiplex PCR; TCRdb has only the in-frame clones, and not every one. The sample has 140,000 to 150,000 clones; 82% are singletons. The sequenced sample consisted of PBMCs. The source of these receptors is a male donor in good health and CMV-seronegative.

The gene calls are TRBV14 and TRBJ2-1; weak D call: TRBD1 (5 bases). Germline V gene lookup returns CDR1 SGHDN and CDR2 FVKESK. V was clipped by 0 bases and J by 4 bases, with 19 bases between them. The CDR3 spans 18 residues. The CDR3 spells CASSQDLRRGHFYNEQFF. In nucleotides, the CDR3 is TGTGCCAGCAGCCAAGATCTCCGTAGGGGCCACTTTTACAATGAGCAGTTCTTC.

This clone was seen a few times. The chain uses TRBV5-8 and TRBJ2-7, with 9 bases lining up with TRBD1. The CDR3 runs 15 residues. The germline V gene encodes CDR1 SGHTS and CDR2 YDEGEE. V dropped 3 bases and J dropped 4; count of bases not matched to a gene: 8. This CDR3 reads CASSSPGTGTYEQYF. CDR3 nucleotides: TGTGCCAGCAGCTCTCCCGGGACAGGGACGTACGAGCAGTACTTC.

This chain joins TRBV7-2 and TRBJ2-1; 8 bases are a match to TRBD2. Germline CDR1 reads SGHTA; CDR2 reads FQGNSA. The junction had 11 bases not matched to a gene; V was cut back by 7 bases and J by 0 bases. The CDR3 length is 17 residues. The CDR3 is CASMSGGRRTSYNEQFF. The CDR3 DNA reads TGTGCCAGCATGAGCGGGGGCCGCCGGACCTCCTACAATGAGCAGTTCTTC.

V and J are TRBV25-1 and TRBJ1-5, with unresolved D. Trimming stripped 2 bases from V and 3 bases from J, with 14 bases between. Germline V gives CDR1 MGHDK, CDR2 SYGVNS. The CDR3 is 16 residues long. CDR3 loop: CASSEEGGSANQPQHF. CDR3 in DNA: TGTGCCAGCAGTGAAGAGGGAGGGTCAGCCAATCAGCCCCAGCATTTT.

The chain links TRBV27 to TRBJ2-4, with 9 bases lining up with TRBD1. Germline-derived CDR1 and CDR2 are MNHEY and SMNVEV (reference sequence). The V and J ends lost 8 bases and 1 base, in that order; junction bases with no gene match: 6. The CDR3 has 15 amino acids. The CDR3 nucleotides read TGTGCCAGCGGACGGACAGGGGATGCCAAAAACATTCAGTACTTC. This translates into CASGRTGDAKNIQYF.

The chain recombines TRBV27 with TRBJ2-3; tentatively, D is TRBD1 (5 bases). The germline CDR1 and CDR2 sequences are MNHEY and SMNVEV (reference sequence). This CDR3 has 15 residues. With 4 bases removed from V and 6 bases from J, the gap between germline ends came to 17 bases. The CDR3 DNA sequence: TGTGCCAGCAGTTCCCTCATGCGAGCAGGGGATACGCAGTATTTT. This translates into CASSSLMRAGDTQYF.

V gene TRBV27 combines with J gene TRBJ1-1, with a weak D call TRBD1 (5 bases). The V and J ends lost 10 bases and 5 bases respectively, with 11 bases between them. The CDR3 has 11 residues. Germline CDR1 is MNHEY and CDR2 is SMNVEV (reference sequence). The CDR3 reads CATLRGTEAFF. CDR3 DNA sequence: TGTGCCACTCTTCGGGGGACTGAAGCTTTCTTT.

This chain uses TRBV18 with TRBJ2-3, with 11 bases lining up with TRBD2. The CDR3 loop spans 16 amino acids. Germline-derived CDR1 and CDR2 are KGHSH and LQKENI. Trimming removed 4 bases from V and 2 bases from J; junction bases left unmatched: 5. This CDR3 reads CASSLLAGGNTDTQYF. In nucleotides, the CDR3 is TGTGCCAGCTCACTGTTAGCGGGAGGGAACACAGATACGCAGTATTTT.

A few counts support this clone. The chain recombines TRBV19 with TRBJ2-1; 8 bases are shared with TRBD2. The CDR3 has 15 amino acids. Germline CDR1 is LNHDA and CDR2 is SQIVND (reference sequence). The J segment lost 6 bases and the V segment lost 3 bases, leaving 7 bases of the junction unmatched. The CDR3 region is CASSMIPGLVNEQFF. As DNA, the CDR3 is TGTGCCAGTAGTATGATCCCGGGACTAGTCAATGAGCAGTTCTTC.

The chain joins TRBV5-1 to TRBJ2-1, with a possible D match to TRBD2 (6 bases). The CDR3 contains 14 residues. Trimming stripped 3 bases from V and 9 bases from J, with 16 bases between. Germline CDR1 reads SGHRS; CDR2 reads YFSETQ. The CDR3 region has the DNA TGCGCCAGCAGCTGGAGCCCGGAGGGCGGTGAGCAGTTCTTC. As protein: CASSWSPEGGEQFF.

J is TRBJ2-1 and V is TRBV11-1; 15 positions agree with TRBD2. Germline V gene lookup returns CDR1 SGHAT and CDR2 FQDESV (reference sequence). After removal of 1 base from V and 5 bases from J, the junction contained 3 bases not matched to a gene. The CDR3 is 17 amino acids. The CDR3 DNA reads TGTGCCAGCAGCTTAGTCAGGACTAGCGGGAGGGACAATGAGCAGTTCTTC. It codes for CASSLVRTSGRDNEQFF. Full variable domain (rest looked up from reference TRBV11-1 and TRBJ2-1): EAEVAQSPRYKITEKSQAVAFWCDPISGHATLYWYRQILGQGPELLVQFQDESVVDDSQLPKDRFSAERLKGVDSTLKIQPAELGDSAMYLCASSLVRTSGRDNEQFFGPGTRLTVL.

The chain combines TRBV11-2 with TRBJ2-3, with 8 bases that match TRBD2. J lost 0 bases, V lost 5 bases, and 13 bases had no gene match. The CDR3 totals 18 residues. Looked up from germline, CDR1 is SGHAT and CDR2 is FQNNGV. The chain's CDR3 is CASSPRRLLAGSTDTQYF. As DNA, the CDR3 is TGTGCCAGCAGCCCCCGGCGTCTATTAGCGGGGAGCACAGATACGCAGTATTTT. Variable domain in full (rest from reference TRBV11-2 and TRBJ2-3): EAGVAQSPRYKIIEKRQSVAFWCNPISGHATLYWYQQILGQGPKLLIQFQNNGVVDDSQLPKDRFSAERLKGVDSTLKIQPAKLEDSAVYLCASSPRRLLAGSTDTQYFGPGTRLTVL.

The DNA of the CDR3 is TGCAGCGAAGGGACTAGCGGGGGGGCAGAGCAGTTCTTC. This translates into CSEGTSGGAEQFF. This rearrangement joins TRBV29-1 to TRBJ2-1, with 16 bases aligning to TRBD2. Germline assignment: CDR1 SQVTM and CDR2 ANQGSEA. This CDR3 is built from 13 residues. J was trimmed by 10 bases and V by 7 bases; bases with no gene match: 4.

The rearrangement links TRBV19 to TRBJ2-7; TRBD1 agrees at 9 bases. Germline loops: CDR1 LNHDA, CDR2 SQIVND (reference sequence). V was pared by 3 bases and J by 1 base, with 4 bases of the junction left unmatched. The CDR3 spans 15 residues. CDR3 protein: CASSIGTGKSYEQYF. CDR3 DNA: TGTGCCAGTAGTATTGGGACAGGGAAGTCCTACGAGCAGTACTTC.

The chain employs TRBV9 and TRBJ1-2; possibly TRBD1 for D (5 bases). V lost 2 bases, J lost 3 bases, and 17 bases lay in between. The CDR3 has 16 amino acids. Looked up from germline, CDR1 is SGDLS and CDR2 is YYNGEE. The CDR3 region is CASSVGDGASYYGYTF. In DNA form, the CDR3 reads TGTGCCAGCAGCGTTGGGGATGGGGCCTCTTACTATGGCTACACCTTC.

This clone was observed once. The CDR3 DNA follows: TGTGCCAGCAGCCGCCGGACAGCCCAAATTGGAGAAAAACTGTTTTTT. Translated: CASSRRTAQIGEKLFF. The chain has TRBV7-2 and TRBJ1-4, with TRBD1 as a possible D gene (6 bases). Germline CDR1 reads SGHTA; CDR2 reads FQGNSA. The CDR3 is 16 amino acids. With 5 bases removed from V and 8 bases from J, the gap between germline ends came to 21 bases.

The chain has TRBV6-6 and TRBJ2-6; 7 nucleotides align to TRBD1. CDR1 MNHNY and CDR2 SVGAGI come from the germline V gene (reference sequence). Losses at the gene ends were 6 bases for V and 4 bases for J; bases not matched to a gene: 6. The CDR3 extends over 15 amino acids. Here the CDR3 DNA reads TGTGCCAGCAGCCCTCGACAGGGAGGGGCCAACGTCCTGACTTTC. Encoded protein: CASSPRQGGANVLTF.

The chain uses TRBV9 and TRBJ1-1; 9 positions match TRBD1. V shed 3 bases, J shed 8 bases, and the junction held 5 bases outside the gene matches. The CDR3 runs to 13 residues. Germline V CDR1 and CDR2: SGDLS, YYNGEE. CDR3: CASSATGGSEAFF. CDR3 DNA sequence: TGTGCCAGCAGCGCTACAGGGGGCAGCGAAGCTTTCTTT.

The rearrangement links TRBV4-3 to TRBJ1-3; no clear D gene. CDR1 LGHNA and CDR2 YSLEER come from the germline V gene. Trimming cost V 0 bases and J 2 bases, with 11 bases left between them. The CDR3 covers 16 residues. Here the CDR3 reads CASSQESSPTGNTIYF. DNA of the CDR3: TGCGCCAGCAGCCAAGAGAGTTCCCCTACTGGAAACACCATATATTTT.

The CDR3 DNA sequence: TGTGCCAGCAGTTTTACCGGACAGGGGGTCCACGAGCAGTACTTC. Residues: CASSFTGQGVHEQYF. The V call is TRBV27, the J call TRBJ2-7; 10 nucleotides agree with TRBD1. Germline CDR1 MNHEY, CDR2 SMNVEV (reference sequence). The CDR3 length is 15 residues. The junction had 7 bases not matched to a gene; V was cut back by 3 bases and J by 5 bases.

V and J are TRBV6-1 and TRBJ1-1; D might be TRBD1 (5 bases). The CDR3 is 14 amino acids. V was shortened by 1 base and J by 6 bases, with 12 bases between the two germline ends. The germline V gene has CDR1 MNHNS and CDR2 SASEGT. CDR3 region: CASSEVGGSAEAFF. The CDR3 DNA reads as TGTGCCAGCAGTGAAGTGGGGGGAAGCGCTGAAGCTTTCTTT.

The rearrangement uses TRBV6-5 and TRBJ2-7, with D perhaps matching TRBD2 (6 bases). Trimming left V 0 bases short and J 0 bases short, with 9 bases between. The CDR3 is 15 amino acids. Germline CDR1 reads MNHEY; CDR2 reads SVGAGI. CDR3 residues: CASSYSRGTSYEQYF. CDR3 bases: TGTGCCAGCAGTTACTCACGCGGGACCTCCTACGAGCAGTACTTC.